A selection of T cell receptor beta chains follows, all from one sample in a study of Siglec-9 on CD8 T cells in melanoma. Profiling relied on immunoSEQ multiplex PCR, and the TCRdb table lists in-frame clones only, not all of them. The sample shows tens of thousands of clones, 80% of them seen only once. Sequenced sample: Siglec-9- CD8+ T cells sorted from blood. The receptors originated from a human donor in good health. Each CDR3 is given with its conserved first and last residue.

v_call: TRBV6-1
cdr3_aa: CASSGGAGAGFVGQPQHF

v_call: TRBV7-8
cdr3_aa: CASSPSLRDNYGYTF

v_call: TRBV7-9
cdr3_aa: CASTWDTNQETQYF

v_call: TRBV27
cdr3_aa: CASSLTGGSPLHF

v_call: TRBV6-6
cdr3_aa: CASSYSQGTGTEAFF

v_call: TRBV28
cdr3_aa: CASSLGLATNTEAFF

v_call: TRBV4-1
cdr3_aa: CASSQSTGELFF

v_call: TRBV7-2
cdr3_aa: CASSRWTGPNEQFF

v_call: TRBV28
cdr3_aa: CASSFRGLRTEAFF

v_call: TRBV11-2
cdr3_aa: CASRGRGGAVYNEQFF

v_call: TRBV5-6
cdr3_aa: CASSFTYNEQFF

v_call: TRBV9
cdr3_aa: CASSFGTSGGAAYEQYF

v_call: TRBV4-2
cdr3_aa: CASSPDFTGELFF

v_call: TRBV6-1
cdr3_aa: CASSDKGDNSGANVLTF

v_call: TRBV10-3
cdr3_aa: CAISEPDRTYEQYF

v_call: TRBV27
cdr3_aa: CASSLGIGDTQYF

v_call: TRBV6-5
cdr3_aa: CASSYSMGTGELFF

v_call: TRBV28
cdr3_aa: CASSLWGGPINEQFF

v_call: TRBV20-1
cdr3_aa: CSALQWRYF

v_call: TRBV4-1
cdr3_aa: CASSVLTAGTYEQYF

v_call: TRBV9
cdr3_aa: CASSGTGSNQPQHF

v_call: TRBV6-1
cdr3_aa: CASSEATDTEAFF

v_call: TRBV4-2
cdr3_aa: CASSQDERGEPTDTQYF

v_call: TRBV29-1
cdr3_aa: CSVLQPNTEAFF

v_call: TRBV7-9
cdr3_aa: CASSYFQGEWNEQFF

v_call: TRBV7-8
cdr3_aa: CASSPRDRDSRFYGYTF

v_call: TRBV25-1
cdr3_aa: CASTGGTEAFF

v_call: TRBV18
cdr3_aa: CASSQLAGGPSSTDTQYF

v_call: TRBV6-6
cdr3_aa: CASSEGNYGYTF

v_call: TRBV5-4
cdr3_aa: CASSPGGVWDTEAFF

v_call: TRBV9
cdr3_aa: CASSVQSSSYNEQFF

v_call: TRBV4-2
cdr3_aa: CASSQDTGGGTDTQYF

v_call: TRBV4-1
cdr3_aa: CASSQDPGDEQFF

v_call: TRBV25-1
cdr3_aa: CASSVHRDTDTDTQYF

v_call: TRBV9
cdr3_aa: CASSPDQETQYF

v_call: TRBV19
cdr3_aa: CASSIAGYNEQFF

v_call: TRBV25-1
cdr3_aa: CASSLAGGFDTQYF

v_call: TRBV7-9
cdr3_aa: CASSLFGRESYGYTF

v_call: TRBV9
cdr3_aa: CASSVFGREEDTQYF

v_call: TRBV7-9
cdr3_aa: CANNPPGPKNNEQFF

v_call: TRBV19
cdr3_aa: CASTTQTGHPGYTF

v_call: TRBV19
cdr3_aa: CASSAGTSYEQYF